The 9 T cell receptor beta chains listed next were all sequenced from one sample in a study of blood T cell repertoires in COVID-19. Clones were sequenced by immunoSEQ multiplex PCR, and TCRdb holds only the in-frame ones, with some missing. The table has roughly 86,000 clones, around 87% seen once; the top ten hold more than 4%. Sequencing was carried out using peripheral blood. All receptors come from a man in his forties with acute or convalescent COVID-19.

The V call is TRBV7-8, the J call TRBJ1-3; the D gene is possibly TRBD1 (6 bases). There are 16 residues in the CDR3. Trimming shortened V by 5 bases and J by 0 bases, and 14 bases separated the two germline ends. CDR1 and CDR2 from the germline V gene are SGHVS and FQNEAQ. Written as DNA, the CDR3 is TGTGCCAGCAGCGCGGACAGTACCCACTCTGGAAACACCATATATTTT. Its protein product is CASSADSTHSGNTIYF.

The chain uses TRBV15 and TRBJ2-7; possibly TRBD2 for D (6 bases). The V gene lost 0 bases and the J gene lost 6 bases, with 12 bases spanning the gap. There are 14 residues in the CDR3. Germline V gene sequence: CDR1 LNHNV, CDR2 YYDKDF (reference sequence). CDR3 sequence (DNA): TGTGCCACCAGCAGAGATTTGGGGGGAAGCGAGCAGTACTTC. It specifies CATSRDLGGSEQYF.

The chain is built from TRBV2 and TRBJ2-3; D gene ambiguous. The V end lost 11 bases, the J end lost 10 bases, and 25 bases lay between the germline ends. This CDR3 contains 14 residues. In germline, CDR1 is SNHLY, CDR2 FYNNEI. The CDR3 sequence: CASSTSVYLVAQYF. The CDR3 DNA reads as TGTGCCTCCTCAACCAGCGTTTACCTAGTGGCGCAGTATTTT.

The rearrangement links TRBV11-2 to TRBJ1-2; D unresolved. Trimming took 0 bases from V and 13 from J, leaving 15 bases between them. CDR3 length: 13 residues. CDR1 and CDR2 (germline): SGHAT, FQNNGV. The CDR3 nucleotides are TGTGCCAGCAGCTTAGACCTAGCAGCCGGATGCACCTTC. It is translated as CASSLDLAAGCTF.

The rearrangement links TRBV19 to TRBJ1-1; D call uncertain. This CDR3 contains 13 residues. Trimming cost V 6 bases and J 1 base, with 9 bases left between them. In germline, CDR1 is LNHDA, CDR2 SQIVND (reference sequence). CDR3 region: CASRITKNTEAFF. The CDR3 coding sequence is TGTGCCAGTAGGATAACTAAGAACACTGAAGCTTTCTTT.

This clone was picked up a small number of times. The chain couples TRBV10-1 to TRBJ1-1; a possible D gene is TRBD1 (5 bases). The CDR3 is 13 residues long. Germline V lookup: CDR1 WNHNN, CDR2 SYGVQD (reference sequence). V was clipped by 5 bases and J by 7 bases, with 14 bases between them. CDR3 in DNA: TGCGCCAGCAGTCGCGCCTGGCAGGGTGAAGCTTTCTTT. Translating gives CASSRAWQGEAFF.

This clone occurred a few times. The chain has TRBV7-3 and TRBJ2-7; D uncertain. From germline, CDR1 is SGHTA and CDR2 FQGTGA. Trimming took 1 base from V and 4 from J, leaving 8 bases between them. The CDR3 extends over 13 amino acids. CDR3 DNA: TGTGCCAGCAGCTTAAGATCGGGTTACGAGCAGTACTTC. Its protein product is CASSLRSGYEQYF.

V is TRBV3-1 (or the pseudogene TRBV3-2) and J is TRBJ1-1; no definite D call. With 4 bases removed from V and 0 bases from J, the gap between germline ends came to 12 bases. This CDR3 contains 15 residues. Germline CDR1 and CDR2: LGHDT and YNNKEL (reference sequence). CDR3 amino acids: CASSPPGNLNTEAFF. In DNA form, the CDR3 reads TGTGCCAGCAGCCCACCCGGGAACCTGAACACTGAAGCTTTCTTT.

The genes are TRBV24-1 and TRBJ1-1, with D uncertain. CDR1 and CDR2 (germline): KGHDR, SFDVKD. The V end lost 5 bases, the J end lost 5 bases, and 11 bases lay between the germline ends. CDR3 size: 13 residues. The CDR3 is CATSALGGTEAFF. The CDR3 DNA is TGTGCCACCAGTGCCTTAGGAGGGACTGAAGCTTTCTTT.